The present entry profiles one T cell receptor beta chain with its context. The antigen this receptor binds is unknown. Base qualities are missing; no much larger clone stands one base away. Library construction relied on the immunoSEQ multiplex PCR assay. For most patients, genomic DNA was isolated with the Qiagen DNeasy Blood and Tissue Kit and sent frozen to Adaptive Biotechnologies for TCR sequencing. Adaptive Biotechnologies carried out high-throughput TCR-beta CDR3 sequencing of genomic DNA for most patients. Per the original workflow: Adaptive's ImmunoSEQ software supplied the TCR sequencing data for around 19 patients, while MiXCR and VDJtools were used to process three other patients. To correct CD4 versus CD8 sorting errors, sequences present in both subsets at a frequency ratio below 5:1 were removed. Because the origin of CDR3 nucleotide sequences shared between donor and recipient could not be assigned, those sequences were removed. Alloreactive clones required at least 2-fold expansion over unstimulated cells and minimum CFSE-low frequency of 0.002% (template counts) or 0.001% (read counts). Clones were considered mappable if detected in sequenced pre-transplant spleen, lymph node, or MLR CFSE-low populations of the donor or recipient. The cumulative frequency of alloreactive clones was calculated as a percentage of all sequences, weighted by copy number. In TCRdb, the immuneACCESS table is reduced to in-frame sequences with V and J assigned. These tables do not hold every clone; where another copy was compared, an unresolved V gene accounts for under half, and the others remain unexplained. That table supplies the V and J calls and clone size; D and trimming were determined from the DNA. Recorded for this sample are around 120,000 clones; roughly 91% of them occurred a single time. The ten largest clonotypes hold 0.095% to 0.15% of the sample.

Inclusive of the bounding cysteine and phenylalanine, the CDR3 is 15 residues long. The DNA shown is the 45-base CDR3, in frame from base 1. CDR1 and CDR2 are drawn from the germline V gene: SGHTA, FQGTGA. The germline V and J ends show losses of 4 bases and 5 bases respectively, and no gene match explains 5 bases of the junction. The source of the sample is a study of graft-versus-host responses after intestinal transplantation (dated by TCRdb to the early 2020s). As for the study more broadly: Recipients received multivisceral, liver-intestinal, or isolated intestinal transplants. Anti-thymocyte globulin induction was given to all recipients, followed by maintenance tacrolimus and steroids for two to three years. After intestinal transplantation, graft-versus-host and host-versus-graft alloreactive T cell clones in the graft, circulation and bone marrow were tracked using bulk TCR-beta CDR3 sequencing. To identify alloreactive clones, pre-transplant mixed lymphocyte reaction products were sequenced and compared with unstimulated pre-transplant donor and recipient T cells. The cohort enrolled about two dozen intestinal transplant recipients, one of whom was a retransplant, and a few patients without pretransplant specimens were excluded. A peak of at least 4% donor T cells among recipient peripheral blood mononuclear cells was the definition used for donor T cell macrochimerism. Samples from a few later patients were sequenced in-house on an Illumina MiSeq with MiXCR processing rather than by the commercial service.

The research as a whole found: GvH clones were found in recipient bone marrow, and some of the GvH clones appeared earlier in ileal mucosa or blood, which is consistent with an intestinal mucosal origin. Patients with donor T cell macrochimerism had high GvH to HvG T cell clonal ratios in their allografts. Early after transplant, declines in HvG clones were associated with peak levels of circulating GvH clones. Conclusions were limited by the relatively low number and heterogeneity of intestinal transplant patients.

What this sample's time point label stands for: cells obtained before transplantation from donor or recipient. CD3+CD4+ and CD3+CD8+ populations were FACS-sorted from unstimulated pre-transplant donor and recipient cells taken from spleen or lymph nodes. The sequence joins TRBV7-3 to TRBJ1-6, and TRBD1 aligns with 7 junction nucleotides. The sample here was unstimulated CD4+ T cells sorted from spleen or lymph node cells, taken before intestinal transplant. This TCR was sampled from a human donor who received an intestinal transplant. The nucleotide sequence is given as TGTGCCAGCAGCTCCATCGACAGGGATAATTCACCCCTCCACTTT. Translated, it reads CASSSIDRDNSPLHF.